This T cell receptor beta chain was retrieved from a study of somatic mutations in cytotoxic T cells in rheumatoid arthritis. Study in general: Some V beta antibody-stained T-cell populations were flow-sorted at nearly 100% purity, including V beta1+ cells sequenced for TCRB. Study-level findings and limits: The top CD8+ clone topped 20% of CD8+ cells in about an eighth of the roughly 60 patients.

With 0 bases removed from V and 15 bases from J, the gap between germline ends came to 13 bases. This CDR3 spans 12 amino acids. Germline V gene sequence: CDR1 SGHTS, CDR2 YDEGEE. This table comes from immunoSEQ multiplex PCR, and its TCRdb copy is limited to in-frame clones, with some not included. The sample comprises roughly 11,000 clones, 74% of which are singletons, and under 14% rests with the top ten. As concerns this clone: The antigen remains undetermined.

Healthy control subjects consisted of blood donors (median age around 50 years, range about 21-75; 50% to 60% female). This chain links TRBV5-8 with TRBJ2-1; D is possibly TRBD1 (8 bases). The clonotype comes from a woman in her 40s in good health. The sample taken for sequencing was CD8+ T cells sorted from blood. This chain's CDR3 is CASSLGTGRVFF. CDR3 nucleotides: TGTGCCAGCAGCTTGGGGACAGGGAGGGTGTTCTTC.